This TCR beta chain was recorded in a study of T cell responses to AZD1222 COVID-19 vaccine. Libraries were prepared by immunoSEQ multiplex PCR; TCRdb keeps only in-frame clonotypes and omits some of them. The profile shows some 130,000 clones, approximately 85% of them singletons. V lost 1 base to trimming and J lost 8 bases, with 8 bases between them. CDR3 length equals 13 residues. Germline assignment: CDR1 LGHDT and CDR2 YNNKEL (reference sequence). This chain joins TRBV3-1 (or the pseudogene TRBV3-2) and TRBJ1-4, with D unresolved. The source was peripheral blood, collected on day 0 of AZD1222 vaccination. The clonotype comes from an adult in good health. CDR3 in DNA: TGTGCCAGCAGCCAAGTACGGAACGAAAAACTGTTTTTT. Amino acids: CASSQVRNEKLFF.